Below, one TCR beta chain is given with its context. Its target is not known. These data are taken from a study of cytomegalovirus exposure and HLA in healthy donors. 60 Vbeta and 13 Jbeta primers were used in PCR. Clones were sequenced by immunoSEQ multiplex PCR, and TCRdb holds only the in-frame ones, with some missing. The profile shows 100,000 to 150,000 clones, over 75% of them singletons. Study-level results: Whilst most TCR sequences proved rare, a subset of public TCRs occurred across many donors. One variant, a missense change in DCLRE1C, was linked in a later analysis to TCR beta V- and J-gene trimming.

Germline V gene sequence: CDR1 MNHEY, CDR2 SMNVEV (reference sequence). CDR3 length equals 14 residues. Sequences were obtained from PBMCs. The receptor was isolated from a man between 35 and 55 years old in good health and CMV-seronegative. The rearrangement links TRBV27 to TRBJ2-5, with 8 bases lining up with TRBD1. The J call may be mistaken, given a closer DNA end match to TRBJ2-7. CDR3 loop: CASSPTGDPYEQYF. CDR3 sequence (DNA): TGTGCCAGCAGTCCGACAGGGGATCCCTACGAGCAGTACTTC.